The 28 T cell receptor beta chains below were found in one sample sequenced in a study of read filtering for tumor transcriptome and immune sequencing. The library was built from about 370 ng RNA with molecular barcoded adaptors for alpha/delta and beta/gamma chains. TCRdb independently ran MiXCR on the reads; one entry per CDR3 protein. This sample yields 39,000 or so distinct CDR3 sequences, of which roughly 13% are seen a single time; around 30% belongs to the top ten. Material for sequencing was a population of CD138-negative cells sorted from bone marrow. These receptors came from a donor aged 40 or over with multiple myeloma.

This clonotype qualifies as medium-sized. The CDR3 loop is CASSIPDTYNEQFF. In DNA form, the CDR3 reads TGTGCCAGTAGTATCCCGGACACCTACAATGAGCAGTTCTTC. V is TRBV19 and J is TRBJ2-1; D is possibly TRBD1 (5 bases). From germline, CDR1 is LNHDA and CDR2 SQIVND (reference sequence). The CDR3 contains 14 residues. Trimming took 3 bases from V and 2 from J, leaving 8 bases between them.

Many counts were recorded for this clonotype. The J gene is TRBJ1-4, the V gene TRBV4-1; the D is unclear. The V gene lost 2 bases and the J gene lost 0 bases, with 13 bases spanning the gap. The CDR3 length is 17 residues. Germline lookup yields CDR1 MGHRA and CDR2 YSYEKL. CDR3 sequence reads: CASSQRAEYATNEKLFF. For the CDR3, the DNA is TGCGCCAGCAGCCAACGGGCCGAGTACGCAACTAATGAAAAACTGTTTTTT.

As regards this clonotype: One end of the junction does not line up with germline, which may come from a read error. CDR3 DNA sequence: TGTGCCAGCAGCTTACGGACAGGGGCAGCGGACAATGGGCAGTTCTTC. This encodes CASSLRTGAADNGQFF. This chain links TRBV11-2 with TRBJ2-1; 9 bases map to TRBD1. In germline, CDR1 is SGHAT, CDR2 FQNNGV. CDR3 size: 16 residues.

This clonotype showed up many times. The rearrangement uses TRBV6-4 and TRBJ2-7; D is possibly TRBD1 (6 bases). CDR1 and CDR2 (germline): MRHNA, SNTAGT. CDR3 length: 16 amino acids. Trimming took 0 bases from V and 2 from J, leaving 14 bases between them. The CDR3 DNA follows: TGTGCCAGCAGTGACTCGGGTGACAGGCCCACCTACGAGCAGTACTTC. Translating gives CASSDSGDRPTYEQYF.

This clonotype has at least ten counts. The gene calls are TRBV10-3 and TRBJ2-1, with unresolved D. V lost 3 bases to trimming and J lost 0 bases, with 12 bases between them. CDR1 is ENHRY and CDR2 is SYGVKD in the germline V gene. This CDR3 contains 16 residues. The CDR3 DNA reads TGTGCCATCAGTGAACGAGAGCCAAGCTCCTACAATGAGCAGTTCTTC. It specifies CAISEREPSSYNEQFF.

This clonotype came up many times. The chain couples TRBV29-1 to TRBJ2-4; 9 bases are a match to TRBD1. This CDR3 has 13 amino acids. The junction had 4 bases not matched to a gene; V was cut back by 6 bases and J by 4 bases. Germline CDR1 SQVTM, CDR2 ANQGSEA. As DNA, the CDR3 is TGCAGCGTGCAAGGGACAGGGAAAAACATTCAGTACTTC. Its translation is CSVQGTGKNIQYF.

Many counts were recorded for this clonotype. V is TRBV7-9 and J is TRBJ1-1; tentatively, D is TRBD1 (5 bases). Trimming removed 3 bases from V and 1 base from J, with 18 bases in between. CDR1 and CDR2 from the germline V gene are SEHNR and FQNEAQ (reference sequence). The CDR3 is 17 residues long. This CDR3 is CASSFSRPGGTNTEAFF. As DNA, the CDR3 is TGTGCCAGCAGCTTCAGCAGACCTGGGGGAACGAACACTGAAGCTTTCTTT.

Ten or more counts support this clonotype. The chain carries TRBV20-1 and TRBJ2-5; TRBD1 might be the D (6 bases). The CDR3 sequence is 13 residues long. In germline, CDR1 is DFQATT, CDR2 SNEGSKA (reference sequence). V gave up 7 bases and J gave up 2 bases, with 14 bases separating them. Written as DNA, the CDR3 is TGCAGTGGTACAGGACAGAGACAAGAGACCCAGTACTTC. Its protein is CSGTGQRQETQYF.

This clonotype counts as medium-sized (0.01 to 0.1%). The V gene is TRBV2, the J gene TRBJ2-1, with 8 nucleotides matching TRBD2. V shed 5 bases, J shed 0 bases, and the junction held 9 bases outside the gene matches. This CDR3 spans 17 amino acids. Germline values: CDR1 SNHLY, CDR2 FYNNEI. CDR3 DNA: TGTGCCAGCAGTCCCCCGGGGGGGACTAACTCCTACAATGAGCAGTTCTTC. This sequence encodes CASSPPGGTNSYNEQFF.

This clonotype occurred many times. Here the CDR3 reads CASSLTGVTGTIDGYTF. The CDR3 coding sequence is TGCGCCAGCAGCTTGACTGGCGTCACCGGGACCATCGATGGCTACACCTTC. The chain combines TRBV5-1 with TRBJ1-2; weak D call: TRBD1 (5 bases). This CDR3 has 17 amino acids. Per germline, CDR1 SGHRS and CDR2 YFSETQ. Trimming shortened V by 1 base and J by 6 bases, and 22 bases separated the two germline ends.

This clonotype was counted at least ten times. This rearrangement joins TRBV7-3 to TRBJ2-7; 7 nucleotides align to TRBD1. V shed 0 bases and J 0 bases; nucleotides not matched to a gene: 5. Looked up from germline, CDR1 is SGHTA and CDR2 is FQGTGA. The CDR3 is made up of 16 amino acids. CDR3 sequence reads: CASSLTGGQDSYEQYF. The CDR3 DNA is TGTGCCAGCAGCTTAACCGGAGGACAGGACTCCTACGAGCAGTACTTC.

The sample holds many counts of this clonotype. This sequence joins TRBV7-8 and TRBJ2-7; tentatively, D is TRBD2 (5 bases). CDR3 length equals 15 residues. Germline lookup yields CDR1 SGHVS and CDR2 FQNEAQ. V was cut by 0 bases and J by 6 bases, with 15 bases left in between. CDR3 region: CASSLARASSVEQYF. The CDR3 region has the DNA TGTGCCAGCAGCTTAGCCCGGGCGAGTAGCGTCGAGCAGTACTTC.

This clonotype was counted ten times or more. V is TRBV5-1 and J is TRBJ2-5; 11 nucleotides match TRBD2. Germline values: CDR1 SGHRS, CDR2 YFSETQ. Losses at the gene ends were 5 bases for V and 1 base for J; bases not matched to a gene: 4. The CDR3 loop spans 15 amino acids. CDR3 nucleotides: TGCGCCAGCAGGACTAGCGGGACCCCCCAAGAGACCCAGTACTTC. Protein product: CASRTSGTPQETQYF. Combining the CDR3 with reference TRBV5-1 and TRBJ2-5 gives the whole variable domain KAGVTQTPRYLIKTRGQQVTLSCSPISGHRSVSWYQQTPGQGLQFLFEYFSETQRNKGNFPGRFSGRQFSNSRSEMNVSTLELGDSALYLCASRTSGTPQETQYFGPGTRLLVL.

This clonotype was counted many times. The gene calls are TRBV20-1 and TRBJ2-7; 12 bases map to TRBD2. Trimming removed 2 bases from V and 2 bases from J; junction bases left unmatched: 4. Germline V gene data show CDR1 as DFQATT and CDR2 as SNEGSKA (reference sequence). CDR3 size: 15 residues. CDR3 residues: CSARPLAGGAYEQYF. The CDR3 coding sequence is TGCAGTGCTAGACCGCTAGCGGGGGGGGCCTACGAGCAGTACTTC.

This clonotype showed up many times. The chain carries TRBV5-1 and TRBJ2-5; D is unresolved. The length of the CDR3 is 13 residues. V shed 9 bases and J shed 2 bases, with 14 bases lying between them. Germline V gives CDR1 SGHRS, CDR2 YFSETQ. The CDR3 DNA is TGCGCCACCACAAGAAGTAGTCAAGAGACCCAGTACTTC. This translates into CATTRSSQETQYF.

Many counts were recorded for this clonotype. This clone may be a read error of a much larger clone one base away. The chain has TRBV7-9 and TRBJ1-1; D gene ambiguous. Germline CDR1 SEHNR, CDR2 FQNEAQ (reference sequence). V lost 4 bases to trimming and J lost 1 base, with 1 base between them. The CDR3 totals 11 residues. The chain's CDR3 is CASSWNTEAFF. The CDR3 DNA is TGTGCCAGCAGCTGGAACACTGAAGCTTTCTTT.

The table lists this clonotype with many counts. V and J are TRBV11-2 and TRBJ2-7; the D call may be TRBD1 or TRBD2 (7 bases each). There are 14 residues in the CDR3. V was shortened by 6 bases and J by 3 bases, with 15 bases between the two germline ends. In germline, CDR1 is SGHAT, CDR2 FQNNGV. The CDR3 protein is CASRGGGAIYEQYF. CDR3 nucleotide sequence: TGTGCCAGCAGGGGAGGGGGCGCGATCTACGAGCAGTACTTC.

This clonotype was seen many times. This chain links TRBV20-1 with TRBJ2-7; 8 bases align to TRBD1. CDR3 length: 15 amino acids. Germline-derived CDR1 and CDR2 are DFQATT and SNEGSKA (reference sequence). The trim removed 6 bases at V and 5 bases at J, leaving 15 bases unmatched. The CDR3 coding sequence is TGCAGTGCCTCCGAGCTCTGGACAGGGAAGCACGAGCAGTACTTC. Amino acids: CSASELWTGKHEQYF.

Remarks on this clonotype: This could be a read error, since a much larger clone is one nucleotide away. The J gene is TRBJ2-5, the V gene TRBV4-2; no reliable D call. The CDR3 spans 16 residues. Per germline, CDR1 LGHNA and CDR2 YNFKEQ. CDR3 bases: TGTACCAGCAGCCAAGATTCTTCTCTTTTTGGGGAGACCCAGTACTTC. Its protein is CTSSQDSSLFGETQYF.

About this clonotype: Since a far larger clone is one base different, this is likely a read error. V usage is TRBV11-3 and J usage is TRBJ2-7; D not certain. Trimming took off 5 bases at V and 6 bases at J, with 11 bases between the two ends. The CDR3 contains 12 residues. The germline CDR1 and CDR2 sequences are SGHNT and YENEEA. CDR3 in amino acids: CASSTLGGEQYF. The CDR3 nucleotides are TGTGCCAGCAGCACCCTGGGTGGCGAGCAGTACTTC.

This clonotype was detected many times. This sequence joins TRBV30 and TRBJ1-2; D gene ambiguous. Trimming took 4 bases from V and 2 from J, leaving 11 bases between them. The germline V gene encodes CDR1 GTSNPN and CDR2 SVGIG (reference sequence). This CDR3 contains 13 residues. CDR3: CAWTEGGNYGYTF. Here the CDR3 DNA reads TGTGCCTGGACCGAAGGTGGAAACTATGGCTACACCTTC.

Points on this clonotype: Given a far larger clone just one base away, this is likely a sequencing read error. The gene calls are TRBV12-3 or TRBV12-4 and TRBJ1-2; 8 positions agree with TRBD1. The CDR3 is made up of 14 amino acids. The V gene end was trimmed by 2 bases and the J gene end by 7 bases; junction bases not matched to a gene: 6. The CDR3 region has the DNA TGTGCCAGCAGTTTAAGACAGGGGTTCTGTGGCTACACCTTC. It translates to CASSLRQGFCGYTF.

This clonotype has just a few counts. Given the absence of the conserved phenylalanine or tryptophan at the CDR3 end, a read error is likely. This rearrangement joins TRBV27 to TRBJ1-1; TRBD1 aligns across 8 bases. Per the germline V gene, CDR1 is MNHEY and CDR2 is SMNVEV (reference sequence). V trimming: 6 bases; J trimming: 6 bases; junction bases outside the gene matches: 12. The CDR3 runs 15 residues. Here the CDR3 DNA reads TGTGCCAGCAGGGGGACAGGTCTTATGTACTCTGAAGCTTTCCTT. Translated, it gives CASRGTGLMYSEAFL.

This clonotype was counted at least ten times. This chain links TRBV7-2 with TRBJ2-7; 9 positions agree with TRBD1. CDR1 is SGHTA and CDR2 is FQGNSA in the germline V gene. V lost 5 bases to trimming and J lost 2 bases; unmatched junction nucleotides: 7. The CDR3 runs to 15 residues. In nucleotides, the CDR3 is TGTGCCAGCAGCCGGACGGGACAGGGAGCCTACGAGCAGTACTTC. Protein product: CASSRTGQGAYEQYF. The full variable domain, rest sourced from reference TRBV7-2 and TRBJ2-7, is GAGVSQSPSNKVTEKGKDVELRCDPISGHTALYWYRQSLGQGLEFLIYFQGNSAPDKSGLPSDRFSAERTGGSVSTLTIQRTQQEDSAVYLCASSRTGQGAYEQYFGPGTRLTVT.

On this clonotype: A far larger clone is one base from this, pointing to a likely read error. Written as DNA, the CDR3 is TGCGCCAGCATCCAACTCTACGACGGGGGGCTAGCGGGAGATGAGCAGTTCTTC. Translating gives CASIQLYDGGLAGDEQFF. The chain carries TRBV4-3 and TRBJ2-1; 10 bases are shared with TRBD2. CDR3 length equals 18 residues. Germline assignment: CDR1 LGHNA and CDR2 YSLEER.

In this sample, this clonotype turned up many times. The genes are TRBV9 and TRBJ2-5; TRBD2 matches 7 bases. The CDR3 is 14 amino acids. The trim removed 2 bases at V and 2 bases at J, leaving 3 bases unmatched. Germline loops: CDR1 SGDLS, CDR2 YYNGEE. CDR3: CASSVGTTQETQYF. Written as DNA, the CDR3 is TGTGCCAGCAGCGTCGGGACTACGCAAGAGACCCAGTACTTC. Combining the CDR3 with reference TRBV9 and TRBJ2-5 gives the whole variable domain DSGVTQTPKHLITATGQRVTLRCSPRSGDLSVYWYQQSLDQGLQFLIQYYNGEERAKGNILERFSAQQFPDLHSELNLSSLELGDSALYFCASSVGTTQETQYFGPGTRLLVL.

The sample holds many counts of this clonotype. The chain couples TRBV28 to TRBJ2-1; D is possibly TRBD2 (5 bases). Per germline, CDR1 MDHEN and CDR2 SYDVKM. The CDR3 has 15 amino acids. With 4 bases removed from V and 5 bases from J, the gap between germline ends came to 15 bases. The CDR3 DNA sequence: TGTGCCAGCAGTTCCACTGGCGGGTCAAACAATGAGCAGTTCTTC. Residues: CASSSTGGSNNEQFF. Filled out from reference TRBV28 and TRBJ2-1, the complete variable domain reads DVKVTQSSRYLVKRTGEKVFLECVQDMDHENMFWYRQDPGLGLRLIYFSYDVKMKEKGDIPEGYSVSREKKERFSLILESASTNQTSMYLCASSSTGGSNNEQFFGPGTRLTVL.

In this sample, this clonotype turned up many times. CDR3 in amino acids: CASSGQGSRRNTIYF. CDR3 in DNA: TGTGCCAGCAGTGGACAGGGTTCGAGGCGAAACACCATATATTTT. The rearrangement links TRBV2 to TRBJ1-3; 7 nucleotides align to TRBD1. This CDR3 region has 15 residues. The ends lost 4 bases at V and 5 bases at J; junction bases unmatched: 8. From germline, CDR1 is SNHLY and CDR2 FYNNEI.